A single sample gave rise to the 6 T cell receptor beta chains below, sequenced in a study of regulatory dendritic cells for organ transplantation. These receptors are not linked to any known antigen. Allogeneic regulatory or mature dendritic cells were co-cultured for roughly five days with CFSE-labeled sorted T cells at 1:10. TCRdb's table, derived via immunoSEQ multiplex PCR, lists solely in-frame clones and lacks some. The repertoire holds roughly 12,000 clones, with roughly 73% as singletons. The sample comprised naive CD8+ T cells from blood cultured with regulatory dendritic cells. Subset given: CD45RA+ naive T cells. The receptors stem from a human donor in good health.

V is TRBV7-2 and J is TRBJ2-2; TRBD1 might be the D (5 bases). The V gene's germline CDR1 is SGHTA and CDR2 FQGNSA. Between the trimmed V and J ends, which lost 1 base and 4 bases, there was a span of 10 bases. This CDR3 has 15 amino acids. CDR3 sequence (DNA): TGTGCCAGCAGCTTAGGGCAGGGCCTCACCGGGGAGCTGTTTTTT. It encodes CASSLGQGLTGELFF.

The chain couples TRBV6-5 to TRBJ2-3; 9 nucleotides line up with TRBD2. The V segment lost 2 bases and the J segment 3 bases; nucleotides outside the gene matches: 3. Germline CDR1 MNHEY, CDR2 SVGAGI. This CDR3 spans 15 amino acids. CDR3 residues: CASSYAGGPTDTQYF. In DNA form, the CDR3 reads TGTGCCAGCAGTTACGCGGGGGGGCCGACAGATACGCAGTATTTT.

V is TRBV25-1 and J is TRBJ2-7, with 10 bases that match TRBD2. Germline V CDR1 and CDR2: MGHDK, SYGVNS. This CDR3 comprises 16 residues. V trimming: 0 bases; J trimming: 3 bases; junction bases outside the gene matches: 5. This CDR3 is CASSEYIAGGLYEQYF. CDR3 DNA: TGTGCCAGCAGTGAATATATAGCGGGGGGTCTCTACGAGCAGTACTTC.

This chain uses TRBV5-5 with TRBJ1-1; D gene ambiguous. V gave up 5 bases and J gave up 0 bases, with 8 bases separating them. The CDR3 is 13 residues long. The V gene's germline CDR1 is SGHKS and CDR2 YYEKEE (reference sequence). The CDR3 protein is CASRGRMNTEAFF. CDR3 DNA: TGTGCCAGCAGGGGCCGTATGAACACTGAAGCTTTCTTT.

This clone has a single count. This chain uses TRBV6-6 with TRBJ2-7; D might be TRBD2 (6 bases). In germline, CDR1 is MNHNY, CDR2 SVGAGI (reference sequence). The CDR3 is 15 amino acids. Trimming stripped 4 bases from V and 6 bases from J, with 19 bases between. The CDR3 coding sequence is TGTGCCAGCAGTTCCTACCCTTGGGGGAGGATCGAGCAGTACTTC. Residues: CASSSYPWGRIEQYF.

This chain joins TRBV27 and TRBJ2-7; 7 positions agree with TRBD2. The germline V gene has CDR1 MNHEY and CDR2 SMNVEV (reference sequence). The V segment lost 4 bases and the J segment 4 bases; nucleotides outside the gene matches: 7. The CDR3 is made up of 14 amino acids. The CDR3 protein is CASSSRTSRYEQYF. CDR3 DNA sequence: TGTGCCAGCAGTTCCCGGACTAGTCGGTACGAGCAGTACTTC.